The 16 T cell receptor beta chains given below trace back to one sample, sequenced in a study of shared clonotypes between healthy human individuals. Assay used: immunoSEQ multiplex PCR; TCRdb lists only in-frame clones, some missing. The sample records 400,000 to 600,000 clones, 75% to 80% being singletons. Specimen: PBMCs. These receptors came from a woman aged 40-49 years in good health. Some clones in this sample may be carry-over from other donors' samples.

This chain uses TRBV15 with TRBJ1-1; 8 bases match TRBD1. This CDR3 comprises 17 residues. Germline V gene sequence: CDR1 LNHNV, CDR2 YYDKDF (reference sequence). V lost 7 bases, J lost 1 base, and 14 bases stayed unmatched. CDR3 in amino acids: CATIGGQAVSWNTEAFF. DNA of the CDR3: TGTGCCACCATAGGGGGACAGGCGGTAAGTTGGAACACTGAAGCTTTCTTT.

The V call is TRBV9, the J call TRBJ2-3; 10 positions match TRBD2. The CDR3 runs to 15 residues. The germline gives CDR1 SGDLS, CDR2 YYNGEE. With 3 bases clipped from V and 2 bases from J, the junction kept 3 bases outside the gene matches. In nucleotides, the CDR3 is TGTGCCAGCAGCGGGACTAGCGGTGCCACAGATACGCAGTATTTT. It is translated as CASSGTSGATDTQYF.

This clone was found once. The chain joins TRBV7-2 to TRBJ2-1, with 9 bases aligning to TRBD2. CDR3 length: 15 residues. Germline values: CDR1 SGHTA, CDR2 FQGNSA. V lost 5 bases, J lost 5 bases, and 7 bases stayed unmatched. Here the CDR3 DNA reads TGTGCCAGCAGCAGGACTAGCGAATTGAACAATGAGCAGTTCTTC. Amino acid sequence: CASSRTSELNNEQFF.

The chain links TRBV29-1 to TRBJ2-7; TRBD2 might be the D (6 bases). In germline, CDR1 is SQVTM, CDR2 ANQGSEA. The V end lost 1 base, the J end lost 2 bases, and 15 bases lay between the germline ends. The CDR3 has 15 amino acids. The CDR3 is CSVEGAGRDPYEQYF. The CDR3 DNA reads TGCAGCGTTGAAGGAGCGGGCCGGGACCCCTACGAGCAGTACTTC.

This chain connects TRBV6-6 to TRBJ2-3; D is undetermined. Germline V lookup: CDR1 MNHNY, CDR2 SVGAGI (reference sequence). The CDR3 has 15 residues. Trimming removed 2 bases at V and 0 bases at J, with 9 bases between. The CDR3 DNA sequence: TGTGCCAGCAGTTACCCAAGGGCTAGCACAGATACGCAGTATTTT. It codes for CASSYPRASTDTQYF.

The chain uses TRBV7-2 and TRBJ1-2, with 7 bases fitting TRBD1. Unmatched junction bases numbered 11, after V lost 5 bases and J lost 8 bases. In germline, CDR1 is SGHTA, CDR2 FQGNSA. The CDR3 is 14 amino acids. CDR3 in amino acids: CASSPETGRGGYTF. In nucleotides, the CDR3 is TGTGCCAGCAGCCCAGAGACAGGGCGGGGAGGCTACACCTTC. Supplemented by reference TRBV7-2 and TRBJ1-2, the full variable domain reads GAGVSQSPSNKVTEKGKDVELRCDPISGHTALYWYRQSLGQGLEFLIYFQGNSAPDKSGLPSDRFSAERTGGSVSTLTIQRTQQEDSAVYLCASSPETGRGGYTFGSGTRLTVV.

The CDR3, as DNA: TGTGCCAGCAGCTTAAAATCCCTAGCGGGAGGGACTAGCACAGATACGCAGTATTTT. Residues: CASSLKSLAGGTSTDTQYF. V usage is TRBV11-2 and J usage is TRBJ2-3; the match to TRBD2 covers 12 bases. CDR1 and CDR2 from the germline V gene are SGHAT and FQNNGV. This CDR3 contains 19 residues. The V and J ends lost 2 bases and 0 bases, in that order; junction bases with no gene match: 9.

The chain carries TRBV7-2 and TRBJ2-7, with 8 bases that match TRBD2. The V gene end was trimmed by 5 bases and the J gene end by 2 bases; junction bases not matched to a gene: 5. Germline V gene sequence: CDR1 SGHTA, CDR2 FQGNSA. The CDR3 is made up of 14 amino acids. Here the CDR3 reads CASSAREGAYEQYF. CDR3 DNA: TGTGCCAGCAGCGCCCGGGAGGGAGCCTACGAGCAGTACTTC.

The rearrangement links TRBV30 to TRBJ2-1; D is perhaps TRBD1 (6 bases). The germline V gene has CDR1 GTSNPN and CDR2 SVGIG (reference sequence). The CDR3 loop spans 18 amino acids. Between the trimmed V and J ends, which lost 1 base and 4 bases, there was a span of 23 bases. In nucleotides, the CDR3 is TGTGCCTGGAGTGAACCGGGACACCGGGCCAGAGAATACAATGAGCAGTTCTTC. Translation gives CAWSEPGHRAREYNEQFF.

The V call is TRBV6-5, the J call TRBJ2-5; D gene uncertain. Germline V gives CDR1 MNHEY, CDR2 SVGAGI. The CDR3 has 11 amino acids. The germline V and J ends were trimmed by 6 bases and 4 bases, with 6 bases remaining between them. CDR3 in DNA: TGTGCCAGCAGGACCCGAGAGACCCAGTACTTC. Amino acid sequence: CASRTRETQYF.

The V gene is TRBV6-1, the J gene TRBJ2-7; TRBD1 or TRBD2 may be the D gene (5 bases each). Germline CDR1 reads MNHNS; CDR2 reads SASEGT. Trimming pared 4 bases from V and 4 bases from J, leaving 14 bases between. The CDR3 covers 14 residues. The CDR3 reads CASSVSGTRYEQYF. The CDR3 DNA follows: TGTGCCAGCAGTGTCTCCGGGACGCGTTACGAGCAGTACTTC.

V gene TRBV28 combines with J gene TRBJ2-1; either TRBD1 or TRBD2 may supply D (5 bases each). This CDR3 contains 14 residues. Looked up from germline, CDR1 is MDHEN and CDR2 is SYDVKM. Trimming took 3 bases from V and 1 from J, leaving 7 bases between them. In DNA form, the CDR3 reads TGTGCCAGCAGTTTTGGGGGATCCTACAATGAGCAGTTCTTC. Amino acids: CASSFGGSYNEQFF.

This clone was counted once. The chain uses TRBV30 and TRBJ2-5; 7 nucleotides line up with TRBD2. Germline assignment: CDR1 GTSNPN and CDR2 SVGIG (reference sequence). The V and J ends lost 4 bases and 2 bases, in that order; junction bases with no gene match: 4. CDR3 length: 13 residues. CDR3 in DNA: TGTGCCTGGACAGCGGGACCTCAAGAGACCCAGTACTTC. Protein product: CAWTAGPQETQYF.

The gene calls are TRBV7-6 and TRBJ2-1; 11 bases align to TRBD2. Germline V gene lookup returns CDR1 SGHVS and CDR2 FNYEAQ. The ends lost 4 bases at V and 4 bases at J; junction bases unmatched: 0. The CDR3 sequence is 14 residues long. CDR3: CASSSSGRYNEQFF. The CDR3 DNA sequence: TGTGCCAGCAGCTCTAGCGGGAGGTACAATGAGCAGTTCTTC.

The chain has TRBV6-1 and TRBJ2-7; the D call may be TRBD1 or TRBD2 (5 bases each). The ends were cut back, 4 bases at V and 2 bases at J, with 15 bases in the middle. The CDR3 runs 15 residues. Germline V lookup: CDR1 MNHNS, CDR2 SASEGT. CDR3 loop: CASSGRDLGTYEQYF. The CDR3 nucleotides read TGTGCCAGCAGTGGCCGGGACCTCGGGACCTACGAGCAGTACTTC.

The V and J genes are TRBV18 and TRBJ2-3; TRBD2 aligns across 11 bases. The CDR3 loop spans 15 amino acids. CDR1 KGHSH and CDR2 LQKENI come from the germline V gene. Losses at the gene ends were 4 bases for V and 2 bases for J; bases not matched to a gene: 2. CDR3 coding DNA: TGTGCCAGCTCACTGACTAGCGGGACCACAGATACGCAGTATTTT. It specifies CASSLTSGTTDTQYF. Supplemented by reference TRBV18 and TRBJ2-3, the full variable domain reads NAGVMQNPRHLVRRRGQEARLRCSPMKGHSHVYWYRQLPEEGLKFMVYLQKENIIDESGMPKERFSAEFPKEGPSILRIQQVVRGDSAAYFCASSLTSGTTDTQYFGPGTRLTVL.